The TCR beta chain described here comes from a study of T cell responses to AZD1222 COVID-19 vaccine. Data came from immunoSEQ multiplex PCR; TCRdb stores just in-frame clones and leaves some out. This sample carries around 120,000 clones, about 92% of them seen once, and the ten largest clones take approximately 5%. Study-wide results and limits: CD4 TCRs covered the whole spike, strongest at regions 160-218 and 743-854.

The V gene lost 0 bases and the J gene lost 4 bases, with 3 bases spanning the gap. CDR3 size: 13 residues. The germline gives CDR1 MNHEY, CDR2 SVGAGI. On this clone itself: Antigen unknown.

This clonotype was obtained from an adult who received the AZD1222 COVID-19 vaccine. The source was peripheral blood, collected 28 days after the second AZD1222 dose. The chain recombines TRBV6-5 with TRBJ1-4; D is unresolved. CDR3 loop: CASSYSNNEKLFF. The CDR3 nucleotides are TGTGCCAGCAGTTACTCGAATAATGAAAAACTGTTTTTT.